Here is one TCR beta chain with its context. Its target is unknown. The time point: newly diagnosed GD, antithyroid drugs for less than 3 months. The authors made the TCR library using RNA they extracted from PBMCs. An endocrinology department located in Xi'an, China, was where the patients came from. The data were taken from a study of regulatory T cells in long-lasting Graves disease. Construction of the TCR beta libraries employed iRepertoire HTBI primers in conjunction with Arm-PCR of CDR3 regions. TCRdb called the multiplex PCR reads again in MiXCR, with one record for every CDR3 protein. The sample includes approximately 480,000 distinct CDR3 sequences, about a sixth of them seen just once. General study findings and limits: Sharing of public clonotypes was greater in persistent patients (roughly 2,900) than in new patients (roughly 1,000). TCR diversity was lower in persistent Graves' patients than in newly diagnosed ones.

These data were also filed under a second study, of T cells in Graves' hyperthyroidism and ophthalmopathy. This second report adds: Primed by the HTBI set, a first-round RT-PCR was run on the TCR CDR3.

The sample was peripheral blood mononuclear cells (PBMCs), taken at new diagnosis, from a patient treated with antithyroid drugs. The TCR originated in a man between 35 and 55 years old with Graves disease.

CDR3 DNA sequence: TGTGCCAGCAGCTCCACAGGGGGGGATGAGCAGTTCTTC. As protein: CASSSTGGDEQFF. This sequence joins TRBV7-9 and TRBJ2-1; tentatively, D is TRBD1 (8 bases). V was pared by 4 bases and J by 8 bases, with 12 bases between. The CDR3 runs 13 residues. Germline lookup yields CDR1 SEHNR and CDR2 FQNEAQ (reference sequence).